What follows is one T cell receptor (beta chain) and its context. Indicated treatment: oral pan-JAK inhibitor, 5-10 mg twice daily. These data are taken from a study of CD8+ T cells in alopecia areata. V shed 7 bases and J shed 3 bases, with 13 bases lying between them. CDR1 is SQVTM and CDR2 is ANQGSEA in the germline V gene. CDR3 length: 13 amino acids. Sequencing relied on a cDNA template that was reverse transcribed from extracted RNA. Data came from immunoSEQ multiplex PCR; TCRdb stores just in-frame clones and leaves some out. The top ten clones hold about 0.94% of a sample with 150,000 to 200,000 clones, over 55% of them seen once.

The specimen was CD4+ T cells sorted from blood, collected at week 24, from a patient treated with tofacitinib. This sequence originates from a human donor with alopecia areata. This chain uses TRBV29-1 with TRBJ2-1; tentative D call: TRBD1 (8 bases). CDR3 sequence: CSGNRGGYNEQFF. As DNA, the CDR3 is TGCAGCGGTAACAGGGGGGGCTACAATGAGCAGTTCTTC.